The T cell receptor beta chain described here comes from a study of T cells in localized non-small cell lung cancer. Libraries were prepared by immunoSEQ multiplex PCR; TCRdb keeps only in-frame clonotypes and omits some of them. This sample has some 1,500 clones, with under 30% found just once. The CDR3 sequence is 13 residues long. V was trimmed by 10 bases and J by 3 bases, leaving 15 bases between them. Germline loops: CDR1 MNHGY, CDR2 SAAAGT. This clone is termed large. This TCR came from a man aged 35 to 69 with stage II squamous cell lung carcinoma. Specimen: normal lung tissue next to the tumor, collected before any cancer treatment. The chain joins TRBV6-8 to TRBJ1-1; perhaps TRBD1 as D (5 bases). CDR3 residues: CAISLREDTEAFF. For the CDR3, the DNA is TGTGCCATCAGCCTCAGGGAGGACACTGAAGCTTTCTTT.